Presented here are 27 T cell receptor beta chains from one specimen sequenced in a study of shared clonotypes between healthy human individuals. Naive CD8 cells comprised CD45RO-negative, CCR7-positively selected cells, excluding terminally differentiated effector memory CD45RA+ cells. Generated by immunoSEQ multiplex PCR, the TCRdb table keeps only in-frame clones and is missing some. The table has 750,000 to 1,000,000 clones, around 92% seen once. The source material was naive CD8+ T cells sorted from blood. The receptor set was obtained from a man aged 25 to 40 in good health.

This clone was seen just once. The chain has TRBV7-2 and TRBJ2-3, with a possible D match to TRBD2 (5 bases). The germline gives CDR1 SGHTA, CDR2 FQGNSA. The V and J ends lost 0 bases and 5 bases respectively, with 6 bases between them. This CDR3 region has 13 residues. This CDR3 reads CASSLAREDTQYF. The CDR3 DNA sequence: TGTGCCAGCAGCTTAGCGAGGGAAGATACGCAGTATTTT.

The genes are TRBV19 and TRBJ1-3; D ambiguous. Germline values: CDR1 LNHDA, CDR2 SQIVND (reference sequence). CDR3 length equals 16 residues. The V gene lost 11 bases and the J gene lost 0 bases, with 20 bases spanning the gap. The DNA for the CDR3 is TGTGCCCCCCCCAAACCGCACTGCGACTCTGGAAACACCATATATTTT. Translation: CAPPKPHCDSGNTIYF.

The CDR3 DNA sequence: TGTGCCAGCAGCTTATGGAGGAGGGAAAAACTGTTTTTT. Translated, it gives CASSLWRREKLFF. The chain uses TRBV7-2 and TRBJ1-4, with D uncertain. V gave up 2 bases and J gave up 8 bases, with 9 bases separating them. Per the germline V gene, CDR1 is SGHTA and CDR2 is FQGNSA. This CDR3 spans 13 amino acids.

The rearrangement joins TRBV10-1 to TRBJ2-2; 7 bases align to TRBD2. The trim removed 7 bases at V and 6 bases at J, leaving 5 bases unmatched. This CDR3 comprises 13 residues. CDR1 is WNHNN, CDR2 SYGVQD, per germline (reference sequence). For the CDR3, the DNA is TGCGCCAGCACCGGAGGGAGGGCCGGGGAGCTGTTTTTT. Translation gives CASTGGRAGELFF.

The chain carries TRBV5-6 and TRBJ1-2; TRBD1 might be the D (6 bases). The CDR3 has 17 residues. Trimming pared 3 bases from V and 3 bases from J, leaving 21 bases between. The germline V gene encodes CDR1 SGHDT and CDR2 YYEEEE. CDR3 sequence (DNA): TGTGCCAGCAGCTGGGCCGGGACAATCGATCGGGACTATGGCTACACCTTC. It is translated as CASSWAGTIDRDYGYTF.

V gene TRBV7-9 combines with J gene TRBJ2-1; D is possibly TRBD2 (7 bases). The CDR3 is 16 residues long. The germline gives CDR1 SEHNR, CDR2 FQNEAQ (reference sequence). V lost 0 bases and J 6 bases, leaving 15 bases between the germline ends. This CDR3 is CASSLAKVRGGNEQFF. The DNA for the CDR3 is TGTGCCAGCAGCTTAGCTAAGGTTAGGGGGGGCAATGAGCAGTTCTTC.

This chain uses TRBV2 with TRBJ2-3; tentative D call: TRBD2 (6 bases). Germline-derived CDR1 and CDR2 are SNHLY and FYNNEI. The CDR3 loop spans 14 amino acids. Trimming left V 3 bases short and J 1 base short, with 8 bases between. CDR3 residues: CASSDQRGTDTQYF. In nucleotides, the CDR3 is TGTGCCAGCAGTGACCAGCGGGGCACAGATACGCAGTATTTT.

This CDR3 reads CASSLGTSGGYQETQYF. For the CDR3, the DNA is TGTGCCAGCAGCCTCGGGACTAGCGGGGGGTACCAAGAGACCCAGTACTTC. The chain joins TRBV7-9 to TRBJ2-5; 15 bases are a match to TRBD2. The junction had 4 bases not matched to a gene; V was cut back by 5 bases and J by 0 bases. Germline V gene lookup returns CDR1 SEHNR and CDR2 FQNEAQ (reference sequence). The CDR3 contains 17 residues.

The chain uses TRBV4-1 and TRBJ1-1; D perhaps matches TRBD1 (5 bases). V was cut by 5 bases and J by 6 bases, with 13 bases left in between. Germline CDR1 reads MGHRA; CDR2 reads YSYEKL. There are 13 residues in the CDR3. CDR3 DNA sequence: TGCGCCAGCAGCGGGGCAGGAAGTGCTGAAGCTTTCTTT. Translation gives CASSGAGSAEAFF.

This chain uses TRBV6-1 with TRBJ1-5; possibly TRBD1 for D (6 bases). Trimming took 1 base from V and 3 from J, leaving 10 bases between them. The CDR3 sequence is 15 residues long. Germline V gene data show CDR1 as MNHNS and CDR2 as SASEGT. CDR3 DNA sequence: TGTGCCAGCAGTGAAGAAGGGACATACAATCAGCCCCAGCATTTT. Translation: CASSEEGTYNQPQHF.

Written as DNA, the CDR3 is TGTGCCAGCAGCTTAGGAAGGGAGGGCACAGATACGCAGTATTTT. Its translation: CASSLGREGTDTQYF. The chain combines TRBV7-2 with TRBJ2-3; D may be TRBD2 (6 bases). Germline V CDR1 and CDR2: SGHTA, FQGNSA. With 1 base removed from V and 1 base from J, the gap between germline ends came to 9 bases. This CDR3 is 15 amino acids long. Combining the CDR3 with reference TRBV7-2 and TRBJ2-3 gives the whole variable domain GAGVSQSPSNKVTEKGKDVELRCDPISGHTALYWYRQSLGQGLEFLIYFQGNSAPDKSGLPSDRFSAERTGGSVSTLTIQRTQQEDSAVYLCASSLGREGTDTQYFGPGTRLTVL.

The count of this clone is one. The chain combines TRBV27 with TRBJ2-7, with D possibly matching TRBD2 (6 bases). CDR3 size: 14 residues. CDR1 and CDR2 (germline): MNHEY, SMNVEV (reference sequence). Trimming pared 7 bases from V and 2 bases from J, leaving 15 bases between. The CDR3 spells CASMDYLQPYEQYF. CDR3 in DNA: TGTGCCAGCATGGACTATCTACAACCCTACGAGCAGTACTTC.

This sequence joins TRBV7-5 and TRBJ1-4; no DNA check was done on the table's D call, TRBD1. TRBV7-5 is reported as a pseudogene. CDR3 length: 18 amino acids. The CDR3 DNA sequence: TGTGTCAGAAGCTCTAGTGGTCAGGGGGAGAGAACTAATGAAAAACTGTTTTTT. Translated, it gives CVRSSSGQGERTNEKLFF.

This clone was recorded only once. The chain recombines TRBV10-3 with TRBJ2-3; the D gene is possibly TRBD1 (6 bases). Trimming took off 3 bases at V and 0 bases at J, with 13 bases between the two ends. From germline, CDR1 is ENHRY and CDR2 SYGVKD. This CDR3 has 16 amino acids. The CDR3 coding sequence is TGTGCCATCAGTGAAACCGGGACACACAGCACAGATACGCAGTATTTT. This codes for CAISETGTHSTDTQYF.

Concerning this clone itself: Its ends do not fully match the called genes, so a read error is possible. This sample includes further DNA sequences coding for the same CDR3. The chain has TRBV7-9 and TRBJ1-2; D not certain. CDR3 length: 14 amino acids. Germline CDR1 is SEHNR and CDR2 is FQNEAQ (reference sequence). The chain's CDR3 is CASSPPADYYGYTF. In DNA form, the CDR3 reads TGTGCCAGCAGCCCGCCAGCGGATTACTATGGCTACACTTTC.

The chain has TRBV27 and TRBJ1-2; D possibly corresponds to TRBD1 (6 bases). Trimming cost V 2 bases and J 4 bases, with 17 bases left between them. Germline V lookup: CDR1 MNHEY, CDR2 SMNVEV (reference sequence). This CDR3 has 16 amino acids. The CDR3 region is CASSLNPTGGGYGYTF. The CDR3 DNA follows: TGTGCCAGCAGTTTAAACCCGACAGGCGGAGGCTATGGCTACACCTTC.

J is TRBJ1-1 and V is TRBV5-1, with D possibly matching TRBD1 (5 bases). Germline V CDR1 and CDR2: SGHRS, YFSETQ. CDR3 size: 17 residues. Trimming removed 3 bases at V and 8 bases at J, with 26 bases between. For the CDR3, the DNA is TGCGCCAGCAGCTCTCGCGGGACCGACTACCTGGAGGGCGAAGCTTTCTTT. Translation: CASSSRGTDYLEGEAFF. The full variable domain, completed using reference TRBV5-1 and TRBJ1-1, is KAGVTQTPRYLIKTRGQQVTLSCSPISGHRSVSWYQQTPGQGLQFLFEYFSETQRNKGNFPGRFSGRQFSNSRSEMNVSTLELGDSALYLCASSSRGTDYLEGEAFFGQGTRLTVV.

The count of this clone is one. V and J are TRBV10-2 and TRBJ2-1; TRBD2 matches 10 bases. The V and J ends lost 4 bases and 4 bases, in that order; junction bases with no gene match: 7. Germline CDR1 reads WSHSY; CDR2 reads SAAADI. The CDR3 is made up of 16 amino acids. CDR3 in amino acids: CASSVPASGRYNEQFF. The CDR3 nucleotides read TGCGCCAGCAGTGTGCCCGCTAGCGGGAGATACAATGAGCAGTTCTTC.

The chain is built from TRBV27 and TRBJ1-5; D is undetermined. The CDR3 totals 15 residues. Trimming pared 9 bases from V and 2 bases from J, leaving 17 bases between. Germline CDR1 MNHEY, CDR2 SMNVEV (reference sequence). The CDR3 is CARRYKSNGNQPQHF. The CDR3 coding sequence is TGTGCCAGAAGGTACAAGTCTAATGGCAATCAGCCCCAGCATTTT.

The V gene is TRBV11-2, the J gene TRBJ2-1, with D possibly TRBD2 on 6 matching bases. The V end was cut by 0 bases, the J end by 0 bases, with 9 bases between. Germline-derived CDR1 and CDR2 are SGHAT and FQNNGV. This CDR3 has 16 residues. The CDR3 sequence is CASSLDHGGSYNEQFF. CDR3 sequence (DNA): TGTGCCAGCAGCTTAGATCACGGGGGCTCCTACAATGAGCAGTTCTTC.

The genes are TRBV2 and TRBJ1-1; D call uncertain. CDR3 length: 16 residues. In germline, CDR1 is SNHLY, CDR2 FYNNEI. V was trimmed by 9 bases and J by 1 base, leaving 21 bases between them. CDR3 coding DNA: TGTGCCAGTACAACCGTTGGCGACCGGCGGAACACTGAAGCTTTCTTT. It codes for CASTTVGDRRNTEAFF.

Details on this clone: Sequence at one end of the junction differs from germline and may be a read error. This chain connects TRBV4-1 to TRBJ2-7; no clear D. CDR1 is MGHRA, CDR2 YSYEKL, per germline. The CDR3 length is 15 residues. Here the CDR3 DNA reads TGCGCCAGCAGTCAAGTTGGCGACTCTAACTACGAGCAGTACTTC. This sequence encodes CASSQVGDSNYEQYF.

The chain couples TRBV9 to TRBJ2-5; 9 bases match TRBD2. V was clipped by 0 bases and J by 1 base; unmatched bases: 13. Germline V CDR1 and CDR2: SGDLS, YYNGEE. There are 19 residues in the CDR3. CDR3 loop: CASSVGLAVVGDAQETQYF. The CDR3 bases are TGTGCCAGCAGCGTAGGACTAGCGGTAGTGGGGGACGCCCAAGAGACCCAGTACTTC.

This clone was seen ten or more times. The same CDR3 also results from other DNA sequences found in this sample. This chain connects TRBV27 to TRBJ2-7; no firm D call. The germline V and J ends were trimmed by 4 bases and 0 bases, with 1 base remaining between them. Germline CDR1 is MNHEY and CDR2 is SMNVEV (reference sequence). The CDR3 contains 11 residues. In DNA, the CDR3 is TGTGCCAGCAGTTCCTCCTACGAGCAGTACTTC. Residues: CASSSSYEQYF.

The J gene is TRBJ1-1, the V gene TRBV4-2; perhaps TRBD1 as D (6 bases). V dropped 1 base and J dropped 0 bases, with 18 bases sitting between them. Per the germline V gene, CDR1 is LGHNA and CDR2 is YNFKEQ. The CDR3 sequence is 18 residues long. The CDR3 DNA is TGTGCCAGCAGCCAAGTCCCTCGGGACACTACCTTGAACACTGAAGCTTTCTTT. It codes for CASSQVPRDTTLNTEAFF.

The CDR3 nucleotides are TGTGCCACCAGCGCCGAGGGGGGACTAGTCCACAATGAGCAGTTCTTC. It translates to CATSAEGGLVHNEQFF. This chain links TRBV15 with TRBJ2-1, with TRBD2 matching over 8 bases. V lost 5 bases, J lost 5 bases, and 11 bases stayed unmatched. Germline CDR1 and CDR2: LNHNV and YYDKDF (reference sequence). The CDR3 runs 16 residues.

The count of this clone is one. This chain links TRBV27 with TRBJ1-2; TRBD1 agrees at 8 bases. CDR1 and CDR2 from the germline V gene are MNHEY and SMNVEV (reference sequence). This CDR3 has 15 residues. J was trimmed by 2 bases and V by 5 bases; bases with no gene match: 7. CDR3 amino acids: CASSRSRTGNYGYTF. CDR3 coding DNA: TGTGCCAGCAGTCGATCCCGGACAGGGAACTATGGCTACACCTTC.